These 25 T cell receptor beta chains share one sample of origin, sequenced in a study of blood T cell repertoires in COVID-19. Some clones are missing from TCRdb's copy, which holds only in-frame ones; the method was immunoSEQ multiplex PCR. The sample lists under 95,000 clones; 86% were seen once. What was sequenced was peripheral blood. Receptor source: a man older than 75 in a cohort sampled during active COVID-19.

This clone has a handful of counts. CDR3 in amino acids: CASSYGQGKGQPQHF. The CDR3 DNA sequence: TGTGCCAGCAGCTACGGACAGGGAAAAGGTCAGCCCCAGCATTTT. This chain connects TRBV7-9 to TRBJ1-5; 8 nucleotides agree with TRBD1. The CDR3 has 15 residues. V lost 4 bases, J lost 6 bases, and 8 bases stayed unmatched. Looked up from germline, CDR1 is SEHNR and CDR2 is FQNEAQ (reference sequence). The entire variable domain, with the rest obtained from reference TRBV7-9 and TRBJ1-5, is as follows: DTGVSQNPRHKITKRGQNVTFRCDPISEHNRLYWYRQTLGQGPEFLTYFQNEAQLEKSRLLSDRFSAERPKGSFSTLEIQRTEQGDSAMYLCASSYGQGKGQPQHFGDGTRLSIL.

The chain combines TRBV13 with TRBJ1-6; D unresolved. CDR1 is PRHDT and CDR2 is FYEKMQ in the germline V gene (reference sequence). The CDR3 is 15 residues long. Trimming shortened V by 5 bases and J by 6 bases, and 14 bases separated the two germline ends. The CDR3 DNA follows: TGTGCCAGCAGCCCCCGGGAGGTGACTAATTCACCCCTCCACTTT. Protein sequence: CASSPREVTNSPLHF.

The table lists this clone with a count of one. The chain joins TRBV19 to TRBJ2-7, with TRBD1 as a possible D gene (8 bases). Germline CDR1 LNHDA, CDR2 SQIVND (reference sequence). The CDR3 runs to 14 residues. The V gene lost 5 bases and the J gene lost 9 bases, with 20 bases spanning the gap. The CDR3: CASSADRATGGQYF. The CDR3 DNA follows: TGTGCCAGTAGTGCGGACAGGGCTACGGGGGGGCAGTACTTC.

The rearrangement links TRBV4-1 to TRBJ2-3; D is possibly TRBD1 (5 bases). Germline V gives CDR1 MGHRA, CDR2 YSYEKL. Trimming took 5 bases from V and 2 from J, leaving 14 bases between them. This CDR3 contains 15 residues. For the CDR3, the DNA is TGCGCCAGCAGCGATGACAGAACGAACACAGATACGCAGTATTTT. Translation: CASSDDRTNTDTQYF.

A single count supports this clone. The chain combines TRBV5-4 with TRBJ2-2, with 8 bases that match TRBD2. V gave up 9 bases and J gave up 1 base; unmatched junction bases: 5. Germline V gene sequence: CDR1 SGHNT, CDR2 YYREEE (reference sequence). The CDR3 runs 14 residues. The CDR3 is CATGGAKNTGELFF. In DNA, the CDR3 is TGTGCCACCGGGGGGGCTAAGAACACCGGGGAGCTGTTTTTT.

The genes are TRBV5-4 and TRBJ1-3; 7 nucleotides align to TRBD1. The CDR3 extends over 13 amino acids. V lost 4 bases and J lost 8; bases outside the gene matches: 6. The germline V gene has CDR1 SGHNT and CDR2 YYREEE (reference sequence). In DNA, the CDR3 is TGTGCCAGCAGCGTCGACAGGGTGGACACCATATATTTT. This codes for CASSVDRVDTIYF. Full variable domain (rest looked up from reference TRBV5-4 and TRBJ1-3): ETGVTQSPTHLIKTRGQQVTLRCSSQSGHNTVSWYQQALGQGPQFIFQYYREEENGRGNFPPRFSGLQFPNYSSELNVNALELDDSALYLCASSVDRVDTIYFGEGSWLTVV.

The CDR3 loop is CASTRYRTGVDTQYF. CDR3 in DNA: TGTGCCAGCACCAGATACAGGACAGGGGTTGATACGCAGTATTTT. The chain carries TRBV28 and TRBJ2-3; 9 nucleotides align to TRBD1. Germline V gene data show CDR1 as MDHEN and CDR2 as SYDVKM. Unmatched junction bases numbered 11, after V lost 7 bases and J lost 6 bases. The CDR3 length is 15 residues.

The chain recombines TRBV4-1 with TRBJ2-1, with TRBD1 matching 8 bases. After removal of 4 bases from V and 4 bases from J, the junction contained 9 bases not matched to a gene. CDR3 length equals 16 residues. The germline V gene has CDR1 MGHRA and CDR2 YSYEKL. The CDR3 coding sequence is TGCGCCAGCAGCCTCTCGGGACAGGCGATATACAATGAGCAGTTCTTC. This gives the protein CASSLSGQAIYNEQFF.

J is TRBJ1-2 and V is TRBV6-5, with TRBD1 identical over 8 bases. Germline lookup yields CDR1 MNHEY and CDR2 SVGAGI. Trimming removed 7 bases from V and 8 bases from J; junction bases left unmatched: 9. CDR3 size: 13 residues. This chain's CDR3 is CASTDQGAGGYTF. CDR3 in DNA: TGTGCCAGCACCGACCAGGGGGCAGGAGGCTACACCTTC.

V gene TRBV24-1 combines with J gene TRBJ2-3, with 9 bases matching TRBD1. The CDR3 totals 17 residues. Germline CDR1 reads KGHDR; CDR2 reads SFDVKD. The J segment lost 2 bases and the V segment lost 2 bases, leaving 7 bases of the junction unmatched. The CDR3 region has the DNA TGTGCCACCAGTGATTCTCCGGGACAGGGTATCACAGATACGCAGTATTTT. Translated, it gives CATSDSPGQGITDTQYF.

The V and J genes are TRBV5-1 and TRBJ1-5; D unresolved. CDR3 length: 15 residues. Per germline, CDR1 SGHRS and CDR2 YFSETQ. V gave up 1 base and J gave up 0 bases, with 8 bases separating them. CDR3 protein: CASSLNSYSNQPQHF. Written as DNA, the CDR3 is TGCGCCAGCAGCTTGAACAGCTATAGCAATCAGCCCCAGCATTTT. The entire variable domain, with the rest obtained from reference TRBV5-1 and TRBJ1-5, is as follows: KAGVTQTPRYLIKTRGQQVTLSCSPISGHRSVSWYQQTPGQGLQFLFEYFSETQRNKGNFPGRFSGRQFSNSRSEMNVSTLELGDSALYLCASSLNSYSNQPQHFGDGTRLSIL.

The chain carries TRBV4-3 and TRBJ2-7; D is ambiguous. This CDR3 has 13 residues. Trimming removed 4 bases from V and 6 bases from J, with 13 bases in between. In germline, CDR1 is LGHNA, CDR2 YSLEER. The CDR3 here is CASSPDSLSEQYF. For the CDR3, the DNA is TGCGCCAGCAGCCCCGACTCCCTGAGCGAGCAGTACTTC.

This clone was counted a single time. This chain joins TRBV6-1 and TRBJ2-7; TRBD2 matches 12 bases. CDR3 size: 17 residues. The germline V gene has CDR1 MNHNS and CDR2 SASEGT. The trim removed 0 bases at V and 5 bases at J, leaving 8 bases unmatched. The CDR3 spells CASSEALGLAGLHEQYF. DNA for the CDR3: TGTGCCAGCAGTGAAGCGCTCGGACTAGCGGGGCTCCACGAGCAGTACTTC.

The chain joins TRBV4-2 to TRBJ1-4; a possible D gene is TRBD1 (5 bases). This CDR3 spans 15 amino acids. The germline V gene encodes CDR1 LGHNA and CDR2 YNFKEQ. Trimming took 4 bases from V and 2 from J, leaving 11 bases between them. CDR3: CASSPRGGTNEKLFF. CDR3 in DNA: TGTGCCAGCAGCCCTCGGGGGGGGACTAATGAAAAACTGTTTTTT.

The rearrangement uses TRBV9 and TRBJ2-7; 8 positions agree with TRBD2. Trimming cost V 0 bases and J 6 bases; bases outside gene matches: 8. The CDR3 runs to 15 residues. Germline CDR1 SGDLS, CDR2 YYNGEE. The chain's CDR3 is CASSVATSGIGEQYF. CDR3 bases: TGTGCCAGCAGCGTAGCAACTAGCGGTATCGGCGAGCAGTACTTC.

The rearrangement links TRBV4-3 to TRBJ2-2, with 11 bases lining up with TRBD2. CDR1 and CDR2 from the germline V gene are LGHNA and YSLEER. V lost 2 bases and J lost 5; bases outside the gene matches: 4. The CDR3 sequence is 16 residues long. The CDR3 loop is CASSQNLAGGTGELFF. DNA of the CDR3: TGCGCCAGCAGCCAAAATCTAGCGGGGGGAACCGGGGAGCTGTTTTTT.

The V gene is TRBV19, the J gene TRBJ1-1, with TRBD1 identical over 9 bases. CDR3 length equals 15 residues. V was pared by 5 bases and J by 1 base, with 5 bases of the junction left unmatched. The germline gives CDR1 LNHDA, CDR2 SQIVND (reference sequence). The CDR3 DNA follows: TGTGCCAGTAGTCCCCTGGGACAGGGGAACACTGAAGCTTTCTTT. This encodes CASSPLGQGNTEAFF.

The genes are TRBV28 and TRBJ1-3; 8 bases are shared with TRBD1. Germline V gives CDR1 MDHEN, CDR2 SYDVKM. CDR3 length equals 12 residues. V trimming: 8 bases; J trimming: 11 bases; junction bases outside the gene matches: 8. DNA for the CDR3: TGTGCCAGCGGGGACAGGCTTTTCGCCATATATTTT. Amino acids: CASGDRLFAIYF.

The V call is TRBV4-1, the J call TRBJ1-1; D may be TRBD1 (6 bases). Looked up from germline, CDR1 is MGHRA and CDR2 is YSYEKL. The CDR3 sequence is 15 residues long. With 5 bases removed from V and 0 bases from J, the gap between germline ends came to 13 bases. This CDR3 reads CASSSNRAMNTEAFF. CDR3 in DNA: TGCGCCAGCAGCTCAAACAGGGCCATGAACACTGAAGCTTTCTTT.

V gene TRBV2 combines with J gene TRBJ1-4; the D gene is possibly TRBD1 (5 bases). The CDR3 runs 15 residues. Germline V CDR1 and CDR2: SNHLY, FYNNEI. With 6 bases removed from V and 7 bases from J, the gap between germline ends came to 18 bases. CDR3 DNA sequence: TGTGCCAGCAGCCGCGCTCAGGGTCGGTTTGAAAAACTGTTTTTT. It is translated as CASSRAQGRFEKLFF.

This clone ranks as medium-sized. V is TRBV10-3 and J is TRBJ2-7, with a tentative D call TRBD1 (6 bases). V shed 0 bases and J shed 3 bases, with 9 bases lying between them. CDR1 and CDR2 (germline): ENHRY, SYGVKD. The CDR3 contains 14 residues. CDR3 loop: CAISESNRVYEQYV. The CDR3 DNA follows: TGTGCCATCAGTGAGTCGAACAGGGTCTACGAGCAGTACGTC.

The genes are TRBV6-2 or TRBV6-3 and TRBJ1-1; 8 nucleotides match TRBD1. CDR1 and CDR2 from the germline V gene are MNHEY and SVGEGT. The CDR3 runs 13 residues. V dropped 5 bases and J dropped 1; count of bases not matched to a gene: 0. The CDR3 sequence is CASSDRGNTEAFF. CDR3 in DNA: TGTGCCAGCAGTGACAGGGGGAACACTGAAGCTTTCTTT.

This clone has just one count. The chain carries TRBV7-2 and TRBJ2-3, with unresolved D. Germline lookup yields CDR1 SGHTA and CDR2 FQGNSA. Trimming took off 3 bases at V and 8 bases at J, with 6 bases between the two ends. The CDR3 is 11 amino acids. CDR3 DNA sequence: TGTGCCAGCAGCTTGAGTGGTACGCAGTATTTT. Amino acids: CASSLSGTQYF.

The chain uses TRBV28 and TRBJ2-2, with 7 bases identical to TRBD1. Germline loops: CDR1 MDHEN, CDR2 SYDVKM. The CDR3 runs to 15 residues. V dropped 7 bases and J dropped 1; count of bases not matched to a gene: 6. DNA for the CDR3: TGTGCCAGCACTCCGGGACAGAAGAACACCGGGGAGCTGTTTTTT. Protein: CASTPGQKNTGELFF.

The chain links TRBV7-2 to TRBJ1-1; D possibly corresponds to TRBD1 (5 bases). The germline gives CDR1 SGHTA, CDR2 FQGNSA. The germline V and J ends were trimmed by 0 bases and 5 bases, with 13 bases remaining between them. CDR3 length: 15 residues. This CDR3 reads CASSLAGRGRTEAFF. The CDR3 DNA reads TGTGCCAGCAGCTTAGCGGGGAGGGGACGGACTGAAGCTTTCTTT.